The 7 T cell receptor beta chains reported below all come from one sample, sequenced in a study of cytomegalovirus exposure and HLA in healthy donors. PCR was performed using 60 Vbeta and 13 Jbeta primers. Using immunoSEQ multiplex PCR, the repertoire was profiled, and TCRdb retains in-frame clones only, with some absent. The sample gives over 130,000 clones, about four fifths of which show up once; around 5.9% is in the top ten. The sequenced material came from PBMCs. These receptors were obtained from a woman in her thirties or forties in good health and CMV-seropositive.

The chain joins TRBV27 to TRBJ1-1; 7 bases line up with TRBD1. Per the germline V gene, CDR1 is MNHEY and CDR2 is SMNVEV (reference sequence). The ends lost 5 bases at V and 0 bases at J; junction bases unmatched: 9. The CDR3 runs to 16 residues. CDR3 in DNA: TGTGCCAGCAGTAGGGCCCCGACAGGGCTGAACACTGAAGCTTTCTTT. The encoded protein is CASSRAPTGLNTEAFF.

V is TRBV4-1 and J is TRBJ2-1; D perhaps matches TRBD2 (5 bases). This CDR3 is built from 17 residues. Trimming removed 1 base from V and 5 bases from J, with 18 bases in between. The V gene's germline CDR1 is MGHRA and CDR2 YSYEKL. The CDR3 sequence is CASSQVKGAGYNNEQFF. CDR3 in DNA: TGCGCCAGCAGCCAAGTTAAGGGAGCTGGGTATAACAATGAGCAGTTCTTC.

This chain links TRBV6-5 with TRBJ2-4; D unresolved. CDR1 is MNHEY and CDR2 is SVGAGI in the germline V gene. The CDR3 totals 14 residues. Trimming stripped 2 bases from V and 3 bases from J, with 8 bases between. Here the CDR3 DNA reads TGTGCCAGCAGTTACAGGAGAGGCAAAAACATTCAGTACTTC. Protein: CASSYRRGKNIQYF.

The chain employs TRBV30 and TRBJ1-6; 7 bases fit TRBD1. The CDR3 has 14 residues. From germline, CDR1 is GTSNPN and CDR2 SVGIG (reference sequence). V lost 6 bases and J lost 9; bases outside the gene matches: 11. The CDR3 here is CACTGGGRSSPLHF. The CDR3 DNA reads TGTGCCTGCACGGGAGGGGGCAGGAGTTCACCCCTCCACTTT.

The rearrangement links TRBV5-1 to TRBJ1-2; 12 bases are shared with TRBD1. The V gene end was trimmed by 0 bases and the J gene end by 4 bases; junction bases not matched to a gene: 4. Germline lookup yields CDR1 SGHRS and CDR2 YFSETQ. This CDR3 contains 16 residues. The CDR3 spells CASSLEPGQGAYGYTF. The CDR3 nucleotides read TGCGCCAGCAGCTTGGAGCCGGGACAGGGGGCCTATGGCTACACCTTC.

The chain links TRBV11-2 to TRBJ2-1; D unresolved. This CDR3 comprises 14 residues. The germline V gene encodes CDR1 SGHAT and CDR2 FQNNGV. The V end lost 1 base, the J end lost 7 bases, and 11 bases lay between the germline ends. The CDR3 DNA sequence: TGTGCCAGCAGCTTAGCACTCGCGCGGAATGAGCAGTTCTTC. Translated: CASSLALARNEQFF.

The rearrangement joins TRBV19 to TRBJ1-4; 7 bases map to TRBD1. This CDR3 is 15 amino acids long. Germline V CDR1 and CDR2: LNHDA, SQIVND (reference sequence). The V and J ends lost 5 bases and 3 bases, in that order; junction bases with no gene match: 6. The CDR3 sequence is CASSFRDSPNEKLFF. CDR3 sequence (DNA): TGTGCCAGTAGTTTCCGGGACAGTCCTAATGAAAAACTGTTTTTT. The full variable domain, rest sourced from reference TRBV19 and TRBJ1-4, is DGGITQSPKYLFRKEGQNVTLSCEQNLNHDAMYWYRQDPGQGLRLIYYSQIVNDFQKGDIAEGYSVSREKKESFPLTVTSAQKNPTAFYLCASSFRDSPNEKLFFGSGTQLSVL.